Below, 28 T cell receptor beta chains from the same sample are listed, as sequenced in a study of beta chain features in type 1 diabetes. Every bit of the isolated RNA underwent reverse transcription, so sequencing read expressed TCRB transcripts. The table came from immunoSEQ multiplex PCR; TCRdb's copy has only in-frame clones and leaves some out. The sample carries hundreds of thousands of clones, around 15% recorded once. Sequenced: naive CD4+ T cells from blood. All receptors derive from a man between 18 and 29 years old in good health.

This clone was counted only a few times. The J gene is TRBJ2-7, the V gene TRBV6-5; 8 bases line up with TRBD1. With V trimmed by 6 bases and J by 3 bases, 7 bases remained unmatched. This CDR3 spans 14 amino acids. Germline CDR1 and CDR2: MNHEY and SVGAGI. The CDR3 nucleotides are TGTGCCAGCAGCTCGAACAGGGGGGTCTACGAGCAGTACTTC. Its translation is CASSSNRGVYEQYF.

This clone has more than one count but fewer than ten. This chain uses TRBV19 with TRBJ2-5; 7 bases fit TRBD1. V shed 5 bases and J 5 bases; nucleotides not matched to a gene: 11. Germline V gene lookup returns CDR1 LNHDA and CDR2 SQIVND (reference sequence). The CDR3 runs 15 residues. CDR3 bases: TGTGCCAGTAGTCGAATCGACAGGGATTCTGAGACCCAGTACTTC. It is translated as CASSRIDRDSETQYF. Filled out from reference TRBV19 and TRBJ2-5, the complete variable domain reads DGGITQSPKYLFRKEGQNVTLSCEQNLNHDAMYWYRQDPGQGLRLIYYSQIVNDFQKGDIAEGYSVSREKKESFPLTVTSAQKNPTAFYLCASSRIDRDSETQYFGPGTRLLVL.

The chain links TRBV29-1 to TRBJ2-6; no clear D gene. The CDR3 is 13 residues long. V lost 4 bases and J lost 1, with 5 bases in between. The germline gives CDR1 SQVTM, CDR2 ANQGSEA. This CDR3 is CSVARSGANVLTF. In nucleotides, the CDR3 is TGCAGCGTTGCCAGGTCTGGGGCCAACGTCCTGACTTTC.

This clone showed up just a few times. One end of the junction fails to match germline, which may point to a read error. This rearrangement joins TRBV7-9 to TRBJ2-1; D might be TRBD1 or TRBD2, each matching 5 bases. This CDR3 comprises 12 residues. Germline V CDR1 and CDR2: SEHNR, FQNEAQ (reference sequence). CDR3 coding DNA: TGTGCCAGCAGCCCCGGGACCCCCTTCAACCTCTTC. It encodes CASSPGTPFNLF.

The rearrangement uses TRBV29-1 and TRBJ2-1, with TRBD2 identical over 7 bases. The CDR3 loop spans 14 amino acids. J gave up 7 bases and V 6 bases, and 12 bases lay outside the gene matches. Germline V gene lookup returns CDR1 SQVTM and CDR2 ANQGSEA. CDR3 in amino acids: CSVHHLAVPNEQFF. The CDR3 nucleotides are TGCAGCGTGCACCATCTAGCGGTACCTAATGAGCAGTTCTTC.

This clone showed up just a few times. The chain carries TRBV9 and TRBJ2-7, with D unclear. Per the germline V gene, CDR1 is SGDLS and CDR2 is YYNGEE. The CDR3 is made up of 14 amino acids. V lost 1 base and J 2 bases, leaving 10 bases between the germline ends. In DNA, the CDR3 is TGTGCCAGCAGCGTATATGCAGATGCCTACGAGCAGTACTTC. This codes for CASSVYADAYEQYF.

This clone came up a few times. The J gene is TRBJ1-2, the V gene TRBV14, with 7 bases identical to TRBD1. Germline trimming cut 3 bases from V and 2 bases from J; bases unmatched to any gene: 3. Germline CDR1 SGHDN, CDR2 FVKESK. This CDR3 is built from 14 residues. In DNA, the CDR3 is TGTGCCAGCAGCCACTTACAGGGGAACTATGGCTACACCTTC. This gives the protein CASSHLQGNYGYTF. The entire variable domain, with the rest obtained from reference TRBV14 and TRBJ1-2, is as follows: EAGVTQFPSHSVIEKGQTVTLRCDPISGHDNLYWYRRVMGKEIKFLLHFVKESKQDESGMPNNRFLAERTGGTYSTLKVQPAELEDSGVYFCASSHLQGNYGYTFGSGTRLTVV.

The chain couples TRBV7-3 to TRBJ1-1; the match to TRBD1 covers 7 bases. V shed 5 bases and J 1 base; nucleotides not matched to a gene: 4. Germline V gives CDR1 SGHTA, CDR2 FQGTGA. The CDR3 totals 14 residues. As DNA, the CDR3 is TGTGCCAGCAGCCAAGGGACAGCGAACACTGAAGCTTTCTTT. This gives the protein CASSQGTANTEAFF.

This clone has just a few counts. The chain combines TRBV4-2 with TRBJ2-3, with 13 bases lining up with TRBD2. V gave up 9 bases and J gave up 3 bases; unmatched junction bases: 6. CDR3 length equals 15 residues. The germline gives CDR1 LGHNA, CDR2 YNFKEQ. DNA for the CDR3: TGTGCCAGTAGACTAGCGGGAGGAGGTACAGATACGCAGTATTTT. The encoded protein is CASRLAGGGTDTQYF.

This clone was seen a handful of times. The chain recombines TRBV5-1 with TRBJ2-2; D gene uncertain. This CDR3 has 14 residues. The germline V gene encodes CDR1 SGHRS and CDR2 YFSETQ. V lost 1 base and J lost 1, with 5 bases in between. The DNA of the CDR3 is TGCGCCAGCAGCTTGACGGGGAACACCGGGGAGCTGTTTTTT. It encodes CASSLTGNTGELFF.

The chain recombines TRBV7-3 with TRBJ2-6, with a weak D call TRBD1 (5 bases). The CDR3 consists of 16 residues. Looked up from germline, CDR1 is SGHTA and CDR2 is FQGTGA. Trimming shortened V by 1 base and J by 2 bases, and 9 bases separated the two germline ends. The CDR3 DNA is TGTGCCAGCAGCTTAAGCAGGGCCACTGGGGCCAACGTCCTGACTTTC. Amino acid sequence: CASSLSRATGANVLTF.

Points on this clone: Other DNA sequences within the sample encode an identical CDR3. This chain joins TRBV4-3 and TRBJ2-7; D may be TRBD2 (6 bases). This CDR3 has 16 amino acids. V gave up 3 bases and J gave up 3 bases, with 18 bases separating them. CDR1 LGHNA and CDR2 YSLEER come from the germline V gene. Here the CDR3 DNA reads TGCGCCAGCAGCCAGCGATCCGGGGGAAAGAACTACGAGCAGTACTTC. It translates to CASSQRSGGKNYEQYF.

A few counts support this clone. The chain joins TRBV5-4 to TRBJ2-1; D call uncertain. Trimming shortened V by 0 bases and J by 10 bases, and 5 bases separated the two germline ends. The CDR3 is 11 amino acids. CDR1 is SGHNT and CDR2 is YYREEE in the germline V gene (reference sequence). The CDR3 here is CASSLEQEQFF. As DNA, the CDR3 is TGTGCCAGCAGCTTGGAGCAGGAGCAGTTCTTC. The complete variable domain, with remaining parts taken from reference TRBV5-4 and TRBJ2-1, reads ETGVTQSPTHLIKTRGQQVTLRCSSQSGHNTVSWYQQALGQGPQFIFQYYREEENGRGNFPPRFSGLQFPNYSSELNVNALELDDSALYLCASSLEQEQFFGPGTRLTVL.

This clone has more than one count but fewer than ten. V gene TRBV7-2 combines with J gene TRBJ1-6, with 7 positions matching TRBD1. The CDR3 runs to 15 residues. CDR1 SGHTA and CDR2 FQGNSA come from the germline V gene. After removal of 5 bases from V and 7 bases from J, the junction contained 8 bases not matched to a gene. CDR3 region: CASSPRQGLNSPLHF. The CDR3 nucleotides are TGTGCCAGCAGCCCCAGACAGGGCCTGAATTCACCCCTCCACTTT.

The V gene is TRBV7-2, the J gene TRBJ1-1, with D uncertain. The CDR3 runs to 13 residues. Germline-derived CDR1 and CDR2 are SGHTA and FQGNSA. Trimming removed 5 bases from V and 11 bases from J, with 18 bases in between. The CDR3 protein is CASSRRAALGAFF. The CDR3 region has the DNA TGTGCCAGCAGCCGACGTGCGGCGCTGGGGGCTTTCTTT. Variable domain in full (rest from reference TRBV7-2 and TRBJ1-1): GAGVSQSPSNKVTEKGKDVELRCDPISGHTALYWYRQSLGQGLEFLIYFQGNSAPDKSGLPSDRFSAERTGGSVSTLTIQRTQQEDSAVYLCASSRRAALGAFFGQGTRLTVV.

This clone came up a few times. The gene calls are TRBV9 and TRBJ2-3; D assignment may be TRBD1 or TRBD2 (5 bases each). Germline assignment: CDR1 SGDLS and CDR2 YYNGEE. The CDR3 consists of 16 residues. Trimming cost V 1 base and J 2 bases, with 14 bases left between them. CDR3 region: CASSVSPEGPTDTQYF. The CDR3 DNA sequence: TGTGCCAGCAGCGTATCCCCTGAGGGGCCCACAGATACGCAGTATTTT.

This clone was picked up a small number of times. As DNA, the CDR3 is TGTGCCAGCAGCAAAACAAGGGACCCCGAATGGCCTAATCAGCCCCAGCATTTT. Its translation: CASSKTRDPEWPNQPQHF. The chain uses TRBV13 and TRBJ1-5, with D possibly matching TRBD1 (5 bases). The V end lost 5 bases, the J end lost 4 bases, and 24 bases lay between the germline ends. The V gene's germline CDR1 is PRHDT and CDR2 FYEKMQ (reference sequence). There are 18 residues in the CDR3.

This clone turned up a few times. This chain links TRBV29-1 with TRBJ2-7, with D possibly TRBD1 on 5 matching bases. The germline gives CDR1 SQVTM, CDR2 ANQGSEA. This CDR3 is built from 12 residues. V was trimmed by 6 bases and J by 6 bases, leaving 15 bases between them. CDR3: CSVSTTGREQYF. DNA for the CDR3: TGCAGCGTGAGTACTACAGGCCGCGAGCAGTACTTC.

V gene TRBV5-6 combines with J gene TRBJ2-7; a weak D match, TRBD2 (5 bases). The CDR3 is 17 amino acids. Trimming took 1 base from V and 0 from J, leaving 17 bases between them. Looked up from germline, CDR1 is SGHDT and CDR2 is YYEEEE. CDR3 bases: TGTGCCAGCAGCTTGTCGTTGCGGAGGCAAACCTCCTACGAGCAGTACTTC. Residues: CASSLSLRRQTSYEQYF.

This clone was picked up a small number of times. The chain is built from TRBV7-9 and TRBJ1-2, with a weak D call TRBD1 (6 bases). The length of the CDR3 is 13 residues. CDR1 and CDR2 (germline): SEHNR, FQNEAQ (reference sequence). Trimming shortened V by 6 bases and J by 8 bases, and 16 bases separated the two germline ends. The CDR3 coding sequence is TGTGCCAGCAGAGGGGACACCTTTTGGGGCTACACCTTC. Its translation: CASRGDTFWGYTF. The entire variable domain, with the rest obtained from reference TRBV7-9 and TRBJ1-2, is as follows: DTGVSQNPRHKITKRGQNVTFRCDPISEHNRLYWYRQTLGQGPEFLTYFQNEAQLEKSRLLSDRFSAERPKGSFSTLEIQRTEQGDSAMYLCASRGDTFWGYTFGSGTRLTVV.

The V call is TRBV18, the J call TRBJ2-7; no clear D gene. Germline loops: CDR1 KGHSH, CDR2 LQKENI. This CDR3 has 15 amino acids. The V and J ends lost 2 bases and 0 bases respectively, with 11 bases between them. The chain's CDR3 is CASSPARTSSYEQYF. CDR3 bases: TGTGCCAGCTCACCAGCCAGGACGAGCTCCTACGAGCAGTACTTC.

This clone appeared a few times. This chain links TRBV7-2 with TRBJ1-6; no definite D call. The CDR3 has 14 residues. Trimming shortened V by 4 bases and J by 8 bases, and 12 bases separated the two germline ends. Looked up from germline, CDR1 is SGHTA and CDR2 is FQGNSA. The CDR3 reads CASSSDLQHSPLHF. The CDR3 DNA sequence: TGTGCCAGCAGCTCTGACTTACAACATTCACCCCTCCACTTT.

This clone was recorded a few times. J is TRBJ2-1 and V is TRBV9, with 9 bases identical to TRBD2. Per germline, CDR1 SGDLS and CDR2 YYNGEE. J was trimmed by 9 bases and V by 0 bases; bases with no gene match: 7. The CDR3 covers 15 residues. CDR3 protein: CASSVVAGGPIEQFF. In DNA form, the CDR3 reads TGTGCCAGCAGCGTAGTTGCGGGAGGGCCGATTGAGCAGTTCTTC.

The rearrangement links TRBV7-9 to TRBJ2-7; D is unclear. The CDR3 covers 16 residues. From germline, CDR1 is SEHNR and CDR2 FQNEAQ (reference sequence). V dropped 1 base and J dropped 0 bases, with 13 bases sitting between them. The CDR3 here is CASSLVALVVSYEQYF. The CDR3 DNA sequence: TGTGCCAGCAGCTTAGTAGCCCTAGTAGTCTCCTACGAGCAGTACTTC.

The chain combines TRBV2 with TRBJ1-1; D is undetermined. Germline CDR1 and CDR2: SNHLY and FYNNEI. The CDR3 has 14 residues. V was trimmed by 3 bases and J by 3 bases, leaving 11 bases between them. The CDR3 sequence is CASSDRLGYTEAFF. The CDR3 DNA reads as TGTGCCAGCAGTGATCGTCTGGGATACACTGAAGCTTTCTTT.

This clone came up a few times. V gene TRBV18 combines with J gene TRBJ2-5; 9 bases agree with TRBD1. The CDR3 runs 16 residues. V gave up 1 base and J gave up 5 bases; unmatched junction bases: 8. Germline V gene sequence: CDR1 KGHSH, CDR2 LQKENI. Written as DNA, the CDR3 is TGTGCCAGCTCACCACGAAAGGGACAGGGAAGGGAGACCCAGTACTTC. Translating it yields CASSPRKGQGRETQYF.

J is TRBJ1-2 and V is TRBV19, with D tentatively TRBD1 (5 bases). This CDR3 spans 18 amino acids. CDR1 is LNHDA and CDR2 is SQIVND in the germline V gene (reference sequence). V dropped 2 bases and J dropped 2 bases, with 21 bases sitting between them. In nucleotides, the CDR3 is TGTGCCAGTAGTATACGGGGACCCGACGCATTTACCAACTATGGCTACACCTTC. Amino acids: CASSIRGPDAFTNYGYTF.

The CDR3 reads CASSLGTGVNSPLHF. The CDR3 DNA sequence: TGCGCCAGCAGCTTGGGGACAGGGGTAAATTCACCCCTCCACTTT. The chain combines TRBV5-1 with TRBJ1-6, with 9 bases lining up with TRBD1. The J segment lost 7 bases and the V segment lost 0 bases, leaving 2 bases of the junction unmatched. Germline lookup yields CDR1 SGHRS and CDR2 YFSETQ. This CDR3 spans 15 amino acids. The variable domain in full, with the rest retrieved from reference TRBV5-1 and TRBJ1-6, is KAGVTQTPRYLIKTRGQQVTLSCSPISGHRSVSWYQQTPGQGLQFLFEYFSETQRNKGNFPGRFSGRQFSNSRSEMNVSTLELGDSALYLCASSLGTGVNSPLHFGNGTRLTVT.